This entry features one T cell receptor beta chain sequence. This specimen belongs to a study of blood T cells in healthy people across ages. Germline lookup yields CDR1 SGHKS and CDR2 YYEKEE (reference sequence). The CDR3 is 14 residues long. V gave up 4 bases and J gave up 9 bases, with 17 bases separating them. A second PCR, run for roughly 7 to 11 cycles, used a sample-barcoded 5' primer plus a J-beta primer mix. TCRdb processed the 5' RACE reads anew with MiXCR; each CDR3 protein has one entry. The profile shows roughly 1,800,000 distinct CDR3 sequences, roughly 52% of them singletons. Material: blood. This TCR came from a woman between 35 and 50 years old in good health. This rearrangement joins TRBV5-5 to TRBJ2-1; D unclear. CDR3 nucleotides: TGTGCCAGCAGCCTTGTTTGGGCCAGCCGTGAGCAGTTCTTC. This codes for CASSLVWASREQFF.